Included here is one T cell receptor beta chain sequence, with context. This CDR3 has 18 residues. Germline CDR1 and CDR2: SGHDT and YYEEEE. V lost 0 bases to trimming and J lost 0 bases, with 13 bases between them. The sample comes from a study of chemoradiotherapy in HPV16-positive cancers. Profiled with immunoSEQ multiplex PCR; TCRdb holds only in-frame clones, not every one. The repertoire consists of roughly 21,000 clones, with around 88% occurring once and the leading ten covering approximately 4.3%. The sequence was obtained from a human donor with HPV-associated anogenital cancer. This chain links TRBV5-6 with TRBJ1-6; no clear D gene. The specimen comprised blood, sampled from a patient who underwent chemoradiotherapy. CDR3 nucleotides: TGTGCCAGCAGCTTGGACAGCCTCGGGAGCTCCTATAATTCACCCCTCCACTTT. It codes for CASSLDSLGSSYNSPLHF.